The 13 T cell receptor beta chains reported below all come from one sample, sequenced in a study of monozygotic twins with cystic fibrosis. The data were produced by immunoSEQ multiplex PCR, yet TCRdb's version contains in-frame clones alone and is incomplete. The sample has 25,000 to 30,000 clones, about 85% seen once; the top ten hold around 1%. Sequenced input: blood. The receptors were sampled from a girl aged 2 to 9 with cystic fibrosis.

The CDR3 bases are TGTGCCAGCAGTGATAGCTCTGGAAACACCATATATTTT. It yields the protein CASSDSSGNTIYF. The chain is built from TRBV9 and TRBJ1-3; no clear D. Germline V gene lookup returns CDR1 SGDLS and CDR2 YYNGEE. Trimming pared 5 bases from V and 0 bases from J, leaving 6 bases between. There are 13 residues in the CDR3.

V is TRBV5-1 and J is TRBJ2-1; maybe TRBD2 (6 bases). The CDR3 spans 13 residues. The germline V and J ends were trimmed by 0 bases and 6 bases, with 7 bases remaining between them. CDR1 and CDR2 from the germline V gene are SGHRS and YFSETQ. The CDR3 reads CASSLGLVNEQFF. The CDR3 DNA follows: TGCGCCAGCAGCTTGGGACTAGTCAATGAGCAGTTCTTC.

The J gene is TRBJ1-3, the V gene TRBV6-1; TRBD1 aligns across 10 bases. J lost 0 bases, V lost 3 bases, and 2 bases had no gene match. This CDR3 region has 16 residues. Germline lookup yields CDR1 MNHNS and CDR2 SASEGT. CDR3 DNA sequence: TGTGCCAGCAGTGAGGGGACAGGGGTCTCTGGAAACACCATATATTTT. Protein sequence: CASSEGTGVSGNTIYF.

This clone was counted only a few times. The chain is built from TRBV4-1 and TRBJ2-7; a weak D match, TRBD2 (5 bases). Trimming took 0 bases from V and 0 from J, leaving 12 bases between them. The CDR3 loop spans 16 amino acids. Germline V gives CDR1 MGHRA, CDR2 YSYEKL. The CDR3: CASSQDLASTSYEQYF. CDR3 bases: TGCGCCAGCAGCCAAGATTTAGCGAGTACCTCCTACGAGCAGTACTTC.

The rearrangement uses TRBV7-9 and TRBJ1-4; D perhaps matches TRBD1 (5 bases). Looked up from germline, CDR1 is SEHNR and CDR2 is FQNEAQ (reference sequence). V was clipped by 4 bases and J by 8 bases, with 17 bases between them. The CDR3 runs to 15 residues. DNA of the CDR3: TGTGCCAGCAGCTGGGGGGACCCCTCGCACGAAAAACTGTTTTTT. Translating gives CASSWGDPSHEKLFF.

The genes are TRBV27 and TRBJ1-1, with 11 bases that match TRBD1. With V trimmed by 5 bases and J by 2 bases, 7 bases remained unmatched. CDR1 MNHEY and CDR2 SMNVEV come from the germline V gene (reference sequence). The CDR3 length is 16 residues. CDR3 protein: CASSPRTGGINTEAFF. The CDR3 nucleotides read TGTGCCAGCAGTCCCAGGACAGGGGGCATCAACACTGAAGCTTTCTTT.

The chain recombines TRBV29-1 with TRBJ1-1, with a weak D call TRBD1 (6 bases). CDR1 is SQVTM and CDR2 is ANQGSEA in the germline V gene. The ends were cut back, 6 bases at V and 4 bases at J, with 15 bases in the middle. There are 13 residues in the CDR3. The DNA of the CDR3 is TGCAGCGTGGCCTTCAGGGGTCGCACTGAAGCTTTCTTT. As protein: CSVAFRGRTEAFF.

V and J are TRBV4-1 and TRBJ1-5; 9 positions agree with TRBD1. The CDR3 sequence is 14 residues long. J gave up 4 bases and V 5 bases, and 3 bases lay outside the gene matches. Germline lookup yields CDR1 MGHRA and CDR2 YSYEKL. This chain's CDR3 is CASSSDRGNQPQHF. As DNA, the CDR3 is TGCGCCAGCAGCAGCGACAGGGGGAATCAGCCCCAGCATTTT.

V gene TRBV5-4 combines with J gene TRBJ2-7; 9 bases agree with TRBD2. The length of the CDR3 is 14 residues. The V and J ends lost 5 bases and 3 bases, in that order; junction bases with no gene match: 6. Germline values: CDR1 SGHNT, CDR2 YYREEE (reference sequence). The CDR3 sequence is CASSPGTSLYEQYF. The CDR3 DNA reads TGTGCCAGCAGTCCCGGGACTAGCCTCTACGAGCAGTACTTC.

This clone was picked up a small number of times. The chain has TRBV10-1 and TRBJ2-7, with 8 bases fitting TRBD1. With 0 bases clipped from V and 3 bases from J, the junction kept 1 base outside the gene matches. This CDR3 is 14 amino acids long. CDR1 is WNHNN and CDR2 is SYGVQD in the germline V gene (reference sequence). The CDR3 nucleotides are TGCGCCAGCAGTGAGTCGGGACAGGTCTACGAGCAGTACTTC. Protein: CASSESGQVYEQYF.

V and J are TRBV6-6 and TRBJ1-1; weak D call: TRBD1 (6 bases). Germline V gene sequence: CDR1 MNHNY, CDR2 SVGAGI (reference sequence). The CDR3 runs 15 residues. The V gene lost 9 bases and the J gene lost 2 bases, with 19 bases spanning the gap. This chain's CDR3 is CASRWALGANTEAFF. The CDR3 DNA sequence: TGTGCCAGTAGGTGGGCTTTGGGGGCAAACACTGAAGCTTTCTTT.

The chain couples TRBV5-4 to TRBJ1-4; 7 bases align to TRBD1. V dropped 4 bases and J dropped 4; count of bases not matched to a gene: 4. The CDR3 has 14 amino acids. The germline CDR1 and CDR2 sequences are SGHNT and YYREEE (reference sequence). The CDR3 region is CASSGGTVNEKLFF. The CDR3 DNA follows: TGTGCCAGCAGCGGCGGGACAGTTAATGAAAAACTGTTTTTT.

The rearrangement uses TRBV29-1 and TRBJ1-2, with D perhaps TRBD1 (5 bases). CDR3 length equals 16 residues. The ends were cut back, 0 bases at V and 8 bases at J, with 22 bases in the middle. The germline CDR1 and CDR2 sequences are SQVTM and ANQGSEA. DNA of the CDR3: TGCAGCGTTGAAGATCAGGGTTTGTGGGGGTTCCGGGGCTACACCTTC. Translated, it gives CSVEDQGLWGFRGYTF. The full variable domain, in which reference TRBV29-1 and TRBJ1-2 provide the parts outside the CDR3, is SAVISQKPSRDICQRGTSLTIQCQVDSQVTMMFWYRQQPGQSLTLIATANQGSEATYESGFVIDKFPISRPNLTFSTLTVSNMSPEDSSIYLCSVEDQGLWGFRGYTFGSGTRLTVV.